This T cell receptor beta chain was documented in a study of shared clonotypes between healthy human individuals. Measured with immunoSEQ multiplex PCR; TCRdb has only the in-frame clones, and not every one. The sample lists around 500,000 clones, around 75% seen once, with approximately 13% in the top ten. Material for sequencing was PBMCs. This clonotype was sampled from a woman aged 40 to 55 in good health. Some clones in this sample may be carry-over from other donors' samples.

The CDR3 here is CAISADINEKLFF. The CDR3 bases are TGCGCCATCTCGGCGGATATTAATGAAAAACTGTTTTTT. V and J are TRBV10-1 and TRBJ1-4; D call uncertain. CDR3 length equals 13 residues. The ends were cut back, 10 bases at V and 4 bases at J, with 13 bases in the middle. Germline lookup yields CDR1 WNHNN and CDR2 SYGVQD (reference sequence).